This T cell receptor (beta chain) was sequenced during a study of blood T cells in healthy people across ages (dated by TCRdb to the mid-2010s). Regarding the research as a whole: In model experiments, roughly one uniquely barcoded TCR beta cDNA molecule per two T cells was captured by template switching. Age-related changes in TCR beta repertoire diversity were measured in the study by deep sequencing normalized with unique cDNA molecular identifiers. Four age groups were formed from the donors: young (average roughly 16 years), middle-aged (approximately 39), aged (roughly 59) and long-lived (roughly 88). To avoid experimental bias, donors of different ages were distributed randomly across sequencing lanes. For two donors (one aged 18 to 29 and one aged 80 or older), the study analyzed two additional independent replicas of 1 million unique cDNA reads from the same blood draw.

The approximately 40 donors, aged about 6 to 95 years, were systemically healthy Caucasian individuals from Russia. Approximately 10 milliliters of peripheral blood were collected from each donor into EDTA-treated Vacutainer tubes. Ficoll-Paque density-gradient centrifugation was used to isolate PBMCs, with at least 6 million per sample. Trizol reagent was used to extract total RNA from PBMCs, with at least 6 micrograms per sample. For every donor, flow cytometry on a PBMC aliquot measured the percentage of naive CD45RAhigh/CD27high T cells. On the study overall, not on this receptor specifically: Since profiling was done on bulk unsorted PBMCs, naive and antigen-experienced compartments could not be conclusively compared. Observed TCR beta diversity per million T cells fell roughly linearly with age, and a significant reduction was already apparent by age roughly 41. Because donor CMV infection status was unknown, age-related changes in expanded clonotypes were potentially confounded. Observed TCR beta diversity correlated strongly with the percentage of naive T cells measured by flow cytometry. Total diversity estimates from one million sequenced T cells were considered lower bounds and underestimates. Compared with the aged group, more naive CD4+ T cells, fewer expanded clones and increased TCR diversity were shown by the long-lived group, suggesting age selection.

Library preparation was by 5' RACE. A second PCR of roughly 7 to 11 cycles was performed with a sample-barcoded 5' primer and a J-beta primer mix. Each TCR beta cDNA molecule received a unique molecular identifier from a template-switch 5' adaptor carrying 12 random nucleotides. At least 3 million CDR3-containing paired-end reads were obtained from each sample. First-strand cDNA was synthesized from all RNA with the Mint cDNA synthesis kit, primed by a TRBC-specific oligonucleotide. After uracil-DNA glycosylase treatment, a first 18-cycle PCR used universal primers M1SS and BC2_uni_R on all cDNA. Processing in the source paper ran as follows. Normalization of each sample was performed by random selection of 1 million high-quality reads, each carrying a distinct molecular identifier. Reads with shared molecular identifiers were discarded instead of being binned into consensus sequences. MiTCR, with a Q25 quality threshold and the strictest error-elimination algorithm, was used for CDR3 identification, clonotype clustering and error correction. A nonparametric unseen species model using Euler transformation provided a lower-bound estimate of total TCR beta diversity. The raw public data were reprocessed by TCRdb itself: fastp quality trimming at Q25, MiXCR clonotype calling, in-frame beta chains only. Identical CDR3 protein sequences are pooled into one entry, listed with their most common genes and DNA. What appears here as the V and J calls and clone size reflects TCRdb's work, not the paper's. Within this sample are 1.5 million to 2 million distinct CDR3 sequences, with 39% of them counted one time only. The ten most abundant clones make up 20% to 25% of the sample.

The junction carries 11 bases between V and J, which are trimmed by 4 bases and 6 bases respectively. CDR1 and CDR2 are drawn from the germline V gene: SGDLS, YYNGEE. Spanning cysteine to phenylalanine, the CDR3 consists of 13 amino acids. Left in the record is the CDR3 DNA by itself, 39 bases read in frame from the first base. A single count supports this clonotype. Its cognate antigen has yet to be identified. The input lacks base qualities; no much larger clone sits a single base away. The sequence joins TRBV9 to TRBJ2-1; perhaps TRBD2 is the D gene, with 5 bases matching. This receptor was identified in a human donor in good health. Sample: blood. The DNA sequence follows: TGTGCCAGCAGCCCAGGACTGACCAATGAGCAGTTCTTC. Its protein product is CASSPGLTNEQFF.